This T cell receptor (beta chain) came from a study of T cell responses to AZD1222 COVID-19 vaccine. Regarding the study as a whole: Only 6 or 7 individuals given AZD1222 were seropositive at baseline. Compared with day 0, the breadth and depth of the Spike-specific TCR repertoire rose significantly after two doses of AZD1222. With dominance at 160-218 and 743-854, vaccine-associated CD4 TCRs spanned spike. Clonal diversity was possibly underestimated; the donors were predominantly white British and more often female.

This clone was found a few times. Its antigen remains unidentified. Sequencing was performed with immunoSEQ multiplex PCR; in TCRdb, only in-frame clones are kept and a portion is missing. The sample records 90,000 to 100,000 clones, 80% to 90% being singletons. The CDR3 covers 15 residues. Germline V gives CDR1 LNHDA, CDR2 SQIVND (reference sequence). With 9 bases clipped from V and 0 bases from J, the junction kept 8 bases outside the gene matches. This specimen was peripheral blood, taken on day 0 of AZD1222 vaccination. This chain links TRBV19 with TRBJ2-1; 7 bases line up with TRBD1. The sequence was collected from an adult in good health. CDR3 region: CASNRRTGSYNEQFF. In DNA, the CDR3 is TGTGCCAGCAACCGTAGGACAGGCTCCTACAATGAGCAGTTCTTC.